This T cell receptor (beta chain) was captured by sequencing in a study of beta chain features in type 1 diabetes. Sequencing targeted expressed TCRB transcripts, as all isolated RNA had been reverse transcribed. The protocol was immunoSEQ multiplex PCR, while the TCRdb copy is restricted to in-frame clones and leaves out a portion. Of around 250,000 clones listed, 25% to 35% are singletons. Input material: central memory CD4+ T cells from blood. The TCR comes from a man aged 25 to 40 in good health.

The CDR3 protein is CASSLMAGETQYF. The CDR3 DNA sequence: TGTGCCAGCAGCTTAATGGCGGGAGAGACCCAGTACTTC. The chain carries TRBV7-9 and TRBJ2-5, with a weak D call TRBD2 (5 bases). Trimming took 2 bases from V and 4 from J, leaving 8 bases between them. This CDR3 region has 13 residues. Germline V CDR1 and CDR2: SEHNR, FQNEAQ (reference sequence).